The T cell receptor beta chain described here comes from a study of cytotoxic CD8 clonotypes in ibrutinib-treated CLL. Study at large: The authors obtained response samples at a median of approximately 12 months of treatment, range 6 to 36.

Clones were read by immunoSEQ multiplex PCR, and TCRdb kept only the in-frame ones, dropping some. The table has roughly 220,000 clones, 79% seen once. Germline loops: CDR1 LNHNV, CDR2 YYDKDF (reference sequence). The length of the CDR3 is 15 residues. The V end was cut by 3 bases, the J end by 1 base, with 13 bases between. Specimen: PBMCs, collected after 12 months of ibrutinib treatment. V usage is TRBV15 and J usage is TRBJ2-7; D is undetermined. The clonotype comes from a human donor with chronic lymphocytic leukemia. The chain's CDR3 is CATSSRTTTSYEQYF. The CDR3 bases are TGTGCCACCAGCAGTCGCACCACGACATCCTACGAGCAGTACTTC.